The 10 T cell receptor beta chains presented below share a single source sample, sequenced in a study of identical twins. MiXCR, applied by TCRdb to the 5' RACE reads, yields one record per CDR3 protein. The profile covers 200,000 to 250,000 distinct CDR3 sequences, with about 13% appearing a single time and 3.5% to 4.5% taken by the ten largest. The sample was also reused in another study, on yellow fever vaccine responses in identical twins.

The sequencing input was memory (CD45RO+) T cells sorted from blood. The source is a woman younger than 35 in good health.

The CDR3 spells CSSGTGGFEQFF. The DNA for the CDR3 is TGCAGCTCCGGGACAGGGGGCTTTGAGCAGTTCTTC. The chain employs TRBV29-1 and TRBJ2-1; 12 nucleotides align to TRBD1. The CDR3 spans 12 residues. V lost 8 bases to trimming and J lost 9 bases; unmatched junction nucleotides: 5. Per germline, CDR1 SQVTM and CDR2 ANQGSEA.

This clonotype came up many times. CDR3 in amino acids: CASSLSTDTQYF. CDR3 DNA: TGTGCCAGCAGCCTTTCCACAGATACGCAGTATTTT. This chain links TRBV7-2 with TRBJ2-3; D uncertain. The CDR3 runs 12 residues. The V gene's germline CDR1 is SGHTA and CDR2 FQGNSA. The germline V and J ends were trimmed by 5 bases and 2 bases, with 5 bases remaining between them.

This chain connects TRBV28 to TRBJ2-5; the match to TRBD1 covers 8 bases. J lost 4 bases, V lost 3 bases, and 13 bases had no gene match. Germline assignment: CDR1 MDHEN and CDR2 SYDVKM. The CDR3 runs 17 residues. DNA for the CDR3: TGTGCCAGCAGTTTCTATTCTGGACAGGGATATCTAGAGACCCAGTACTTC. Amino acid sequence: CASSFYSGQGYLETQYF.

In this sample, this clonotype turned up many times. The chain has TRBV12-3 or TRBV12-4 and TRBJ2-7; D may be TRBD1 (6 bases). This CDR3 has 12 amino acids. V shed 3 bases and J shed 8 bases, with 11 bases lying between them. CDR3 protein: CASSFKGVQQYF. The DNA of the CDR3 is TGTGCCAGCAGTTTTAAGGGGGTTCAGCAGTACTTC.

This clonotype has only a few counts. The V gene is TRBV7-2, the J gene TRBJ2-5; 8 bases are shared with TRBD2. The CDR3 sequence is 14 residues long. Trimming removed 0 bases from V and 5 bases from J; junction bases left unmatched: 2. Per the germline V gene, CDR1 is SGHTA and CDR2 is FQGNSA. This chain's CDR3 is CASSLARGGETQYF. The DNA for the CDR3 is TGTGCCAGCAGCTTAGCCCGGGGGGGGGAGACCCAGTACTTC.

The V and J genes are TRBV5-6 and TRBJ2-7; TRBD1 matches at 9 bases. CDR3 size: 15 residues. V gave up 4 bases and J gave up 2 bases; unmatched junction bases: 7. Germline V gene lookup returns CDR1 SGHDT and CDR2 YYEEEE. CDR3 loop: CASSLLRDRAYEQYF. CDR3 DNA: TGTGCCAGCAGCCTACTCCGGGACAGGGCCTACGAGCAGTACTTC.

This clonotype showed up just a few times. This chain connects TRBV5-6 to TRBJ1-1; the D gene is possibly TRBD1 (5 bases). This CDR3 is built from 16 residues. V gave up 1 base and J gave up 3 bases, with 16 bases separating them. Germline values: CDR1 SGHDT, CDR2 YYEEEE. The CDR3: CASSLTAMGGHTEAFF. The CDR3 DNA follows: TGTGCCAGCAGCTTGACGGCAATGGGGGGTCACACTGAAGCTTTCTTT.

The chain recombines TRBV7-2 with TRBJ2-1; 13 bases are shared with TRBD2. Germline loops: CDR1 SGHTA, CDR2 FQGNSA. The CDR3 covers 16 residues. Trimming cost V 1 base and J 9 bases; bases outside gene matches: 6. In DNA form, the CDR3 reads TGTGCCAGCAGCTTAGTCTGGACTAGCGGGAGAAGTGAGCAGTTCTTC. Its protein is CASSLVWTSGRSEQFF. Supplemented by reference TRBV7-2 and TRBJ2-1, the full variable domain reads GAGVSQSPSNKVTEKGKDVELRCDPISGHTALYWYRQSLGQGLEFLIYFQGNSAPDKSGLPSDRFSAERTGGSVSTLTIQRTQQEDSAVYLCASSLVWTSGRSEQFFGPGTRLTVL.

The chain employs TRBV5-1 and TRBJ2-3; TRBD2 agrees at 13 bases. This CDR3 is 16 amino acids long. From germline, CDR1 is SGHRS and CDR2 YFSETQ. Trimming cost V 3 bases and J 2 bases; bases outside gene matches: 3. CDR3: CASSWTSGGLTDTQYF. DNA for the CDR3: TGCGCCAGCAGCTGGACTAGCGGGGGACTCACAGATACGCAGTATTTT.

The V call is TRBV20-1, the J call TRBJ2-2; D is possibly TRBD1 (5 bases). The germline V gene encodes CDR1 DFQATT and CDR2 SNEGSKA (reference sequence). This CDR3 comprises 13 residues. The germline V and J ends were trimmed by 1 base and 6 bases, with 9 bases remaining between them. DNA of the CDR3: TGCAGTGCTAGAGCAGGGAAGGCCGGGGAGCTGTTTTTT. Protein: CSARAGKAGELFF.